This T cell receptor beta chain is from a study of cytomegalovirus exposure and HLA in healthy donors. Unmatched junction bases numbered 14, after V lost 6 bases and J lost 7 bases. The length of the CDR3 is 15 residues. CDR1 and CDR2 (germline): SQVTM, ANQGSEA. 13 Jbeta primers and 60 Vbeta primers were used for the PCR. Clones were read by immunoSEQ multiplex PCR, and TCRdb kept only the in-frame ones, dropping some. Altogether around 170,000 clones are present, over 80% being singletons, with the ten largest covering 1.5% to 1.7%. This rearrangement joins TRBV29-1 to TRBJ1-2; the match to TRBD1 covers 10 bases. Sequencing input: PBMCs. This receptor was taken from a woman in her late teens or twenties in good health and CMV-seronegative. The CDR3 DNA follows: TGCAGCGTAGACAGATCCGGGACAGGGGACCTTGGCTACACCTTC. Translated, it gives CSVDRSGTGDLGYTF. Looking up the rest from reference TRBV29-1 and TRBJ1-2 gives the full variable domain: SAVISQKPSRDICQRGTSLTIQCQVDSQVTMMFWYRQQPGQSLTLIATANQGSEATYESGFVIDKFPISRPNLTFSTLTVSNMSPEDSSIYLCSVDRSGTGDLGYTFGSGTRLTVV.